This T cell receptor (beta chain) is drawn from a study of CD8 T cells in Susac syndrome. This CDR3 comprises 14 residues. Looked up from germline, CDR1 is SGHTA and CDR2 is FQGNSA. Trimming removed 0 bases from V and 5 bases from J, with 10 bases in between. Reverse transcription used roughly 0.5 to 1 ug RNA and random hexamers. The immunoSEQ assay covered 54 Vbeta and 13 Jbeta segments for CDR3. Each CDR3 protein is one row after TCRdb ran MiXCR on the immunoSEQ multiplex PCR reads. The sample has roughly 180,000 distinct CDR3 sequences, roughly 94% seen once. The sample taken for sequencing was CD4+ T cells from PBMCs. The source is a human donor with Susac syndrome. The chain is built from TRBV7-2 and TRBJ2-5, with D perhaps matching TRBD2 (5 bases). The CDR3 DNA is TGTGCCAGCAGCTTAGCGCGGTGGGAGGAGACCCAGTACTTC. The encoded protein is CASSLARWEETQYF.